Below, 11 T cell receptor beta chains from the same sample are listed, as sequenced in a study of T cell changes during pregnancy in multiple sclerosis (dated by TCRdb to the late 2010s). Library preparation employed the immunoSEQ multiplex PCR assay. What TCRdb holds here is the immuneACCESS table cut down to in-frame rearrangements. Part of the clones is not present; checked against another copy, under half of the missing clones reflect an unresolved V gene, and the others are unexplained. The sample includes 65,000 to 85,000 clones, with just over 90% observed a single time. The ten largest clones take up roughly 1.5% of the sample. The material sequenced was peripheral blood, taken in the third trimester of pregnancy. These receptor sequences come from a female donor with multiple sclerosis, enrolled in a pregnancy study.

By proportion, this clone is medium-sized. The chain joins TRBV6-5 to TRBJ1-5, with D maybe TRBD1 (5 bases). The germline gives CDR1 MNHEY, CDR2 SVGAGI. The CDR3 has 15 residues. Trimming removed 4 bases at V and 2 bases at J, with 12 bases between. CDR3 in amino acids: CASSSRGFGNQPQHF. The CDR3 DNA follows: TGTGCCAGCAGTTCCCGGGGGTTCGGCAATCAGCCCCAGCATTTT.

V usage is TRBV18 and J usage is TRBJ1-4; TRBD1 agrees at 7 bases. Trimming at V came to 8 bases and at J to 4 bases, leaving 4 bases not matched to a gene. The CDR3 contains 13 residues. Germline CDR1 is KGHSH and CDR2 is LQKENI. In DNA, the CDR3 is TGTGCCAGCCAGGACAGGAATAATGAAAAACTGTTTTTT. Encoded protein: CASQDRNNEKLFF.

This clone appeared a single time. CDR3 protein: CASSPTAGVTDTQYF. In DNA, the CDR3 is TGTGCCAGCAGCCCCACAGCGGGGGTCACAGATACGCAGTATTTT. J is TRBJ2-3 and V is TRBV9; 8 positions agree with TRBD2. Germline loops: CDR1 SGDLS, CDR2 YYNGEE. There are 15 residues in the CDR3. With 4 bases clipped from V and 2 bases from J, the junction kept 6 bases outside the gene matches. Full variable domain (outside the CDR3, taken from reference TRBV9 and TRBJ2-3): DSGVTQTPKHLITATGQRVTLRCSPRSGDLSVYWYQQSLDQGLQFLIQYYNGEERAKGNILERFSAQQFPDLHSELNLSSLELGDSALYFCASSPTAGVTDTQYFGPGTRLTVL.

V and J are TRBV7-9 and TRBJ1-5; tentative D call: TRBD1 (5 bases). The CDR3 is made up of 15 amino acids. V shed 7 bases and J shed 7 bases, with 20 bases lying between them. Germline CDR1 SEHNR, CDR2 FQNEAQ (reference sequence). CDR3 region: CASTQTGGDGQPQHF. Here the CDR3 DNA reads TGTGCCAGCACCCAAACGGGGGGGGACGGGCAGCCCCAGCATTTT.

This sequence joins TRBV29-1 and TRBJ1-1; TRBD1 matches 7 bases. The V gene's germline CDR1 is SQVTM and CDR2 ANQGSEA. The CDR3 covers 14 residues. The J segment lost 4 bases and the V segment lost 4 bases, leaving 9 bases of the junction unmatched. CDR3 in amino acids: CSVVPRTGSTEAFF. The CDR3 DNA is TGCAGCGTTGTACCGCGGACAGGTAGCACTGAAGCTTTCTTT.

The chain combines TRBV29-1 with TRBJ2-5; 7 bases align to TRBD1. Germline V lookup: CDR1 SQVTM, CDR2 ANQGSEA. V trimming: 3 bases; J trimming: 5 bases; junction bases outside the gene matches: 6. This CDR3 spans 13 amino acids. CDR3 bases: TGCAGCGTTGAGAGAGGGGGCATTGAGACCCAGTACTTC. As protein: CSVERGGIETQYF. The whole variable domain, filled in from reference TRBV29-1 and TRBJ2-5, reads SAVISQKPSRDICQRGTSLTIQCQVDSQVTMMFWYRQQPGQSLTLIATANQGSEATYESGFVIDKFPISRPNLTFSTLTVSNMSPEDSSIYLCSVERGGIETQYFGPGTRLLVL.

The chain joins TRBV6-1 to TRBJ1-2; 7 bases align to TRBD1. J was trimmed by 2 bases and V by 5 bases; bases with no gene match: 5. Germline V gives CDR1 MNHNS, CDR2 SASEGT. This CDR3 spans 14 amino acids. This CDR3 is CASSLRDRNYGYTF. The CDR3 DNA reads TGTGCCAGCAGTCTCCGGGACAGAAACTATGGCTACACCTTC.

The rearrangement uses TRBV9 and TRBJ1-2; D might be TRBD1 (5 bases). Germline CDR1 SGDLS, CDR2 YYNGEE. The CDR3 is 13 residues long. V was shortened by 3 bases and J by 1 base, with 7 bases between the two germline ends. CDR3 residues: CASSATVNYGYTF. Written as DNA, the CDR3 is TGTGCCAGCAGCGCGACAGTTAACTATGGCTACACCTTC.

The chain links TRBV9 to TRBJ1-6; tentative D call: TRBD1 (5 bases). The V end was cut by 6 bases, the J end by 6 bases, with 19 bases between. The germline V gene encodes CDR1 SGDLS and CDR2 YYNGEE. This CDR3 is built from 16 residues. The CDR3 sequence: CASTKTDTHLNSPLHF. In DNA form, the CDR3 reads TGTGCCAGCACCAAGACAGACACACACCTTAATTCACCCCTCCACTTT. The whole variable domain, filled in from reference TRBV9 and TRBJ1-6, reads DSGVTQTPKHLITATGQRVTLRCSPRSGDLSVYWYQQSLDQGLQFLIQYYNGEERAKGNILERFSAQQFPDLHSELNLSSLELGDSALYFCASTKTDTHLNSPLHFGNGTRLTVT.

The chain carries TRBV7-3 and TRBJ1-1; D is possibly TRBD1 (6 bases). The germline gives CDR1 SGHTA, CDR2 FQGTGA. Trimming took 0 bases from V and 4 from J, leaving 9 bases between them. This CDR3 comprises 14 residues. In nucleotides, the CDR3 is TGTGCCAGCAGCTTAACTGGGGGCGGCACTGAAGCTTTCTTT. This encodes CASSLTGGGTEAFF.

V and J are TRBV27 and TRBJ1-2; no reliable D call. The germline CDR1 and CDR2 sequences are MNHEY and SMNVEV (reference sequence). V lost 5 bases and J 4 bases, leaving 14 bases between the germline ends. This CDR3 has 14 residues. CDR3 in DNA: TGTGCCAGCAGTCCTACCCAGGCCTTCTATGGCTACACCTTC. It is translated as CASSPTQAFYGYTF.